The rows below give T cell receptor beta chains drawn from one sample of a study of human thymus T cells. The table came from immunoSEQ multiplex PCR; TCRdb's copy has only in-frame clones and leaves some out. The sample lists approximately 71,000 clones; 90% to 95% were seen once. What was sequenced was thymus tissue. The receptor source for this set is a girl less than two years old with a congenital heart defect but otherwise immunologically healthy. Both conserved end residues are part of each CDR3. The order of the fields is clone size, V gene, J gene, D gene, CDR3 protein, CDR3 DNA. The D gene is left open where the match is weak. The size field is filled for only some rows; it gives once, few, many or a size class.

abundance: .
v_gene: TRBV11-2
j_gene: TRBJ1-1
d_gene: TRBD1
CDR3aa: CASSLNTGGNTEAFF
CDR3nt: TGTGCCAGCAGCTTGAACACAGGGGGCAACACTGAAGCTTTCTTT

abundance: .
v_gene: TRBV13
j_gene: TRBJ2-7
d_gene: TRBD2
CDR3aa: CASSPRMEGLGGTYEQYF
CDR3nt: TGTGCCAGCAGCCCACGGATGGAGGGACTAGGTGGGACCTACGAGCAGTACTTC

abundance: once
v_gene: TRBV27
j_gene: TRBJ1-1
d_gene: TRBD1
CDR3aa: CASSFRGQGPFF
CDR3nt: TGTGCCAGCAGTTTTAGGGGACAGGGCCCTTTCTTT

abundance: .
v_gene: TRBV4-3
j_gene: TRBJ2-4
d_gene: TRBD1
CDR3aa: CASSQDPLGQGGSAKNIQYF
CDR3nt: TGCGCCAGCAGCCAAGATCCCTTGGGACAGGGGGGGTCAGCCAAAAACATTCAGTACTTC

abundance: few
v_gene: TRBV18
j_gene: TRBJ1-1
d_gene: .
CDR3aa: CASSPRLDTEAFF
CDR3nt: TGTGCCAGCTCACCGAGGCTGGACACTGAAGCTTTCTTT

abundance: .
v_gene: TRBV5-8
j_gene: TRBJ1-5
d_gene: .
CDR3aa: CASSPTGLPLPWPVTRPQHF
CDR3nt: TGTGCCAGCAGCCCCACAGGGCTACCCTTGCCTTGGCCTGTCACGCGGCCCCAGCATTTT

abundance: .
v_gene: TRBV10-3
j_gene: TRBJ2-1
d_gene: TRBD2
CDR3aa: CAINGELAGGGEQFF
CDR3nt: TGTGCCATCAATGGTGAACTAGCGGGAGGGGGAGAGCAGTTCTTC

abundance: .
v_gene: TRBV29-1
j_gene: TRBJ2-5
d_gene: .
CDR3aa: CSVDRARESETQYF
CDR3nt: TGCAGCGTTGATCGCGCCAGGGAGTCGGAGACCCAGTACTTC

abundance: .
v_gene: TRBV4-2
j_gene: TRBJ2-7
d_gene: .
CDR3aa: CASSQGLLAAPLPIYEQYF
CDR3nt: TGTGCCAGCAGCCAGGGGCTTTTAGCGGCACCGTTACCCATCTACGAGCAGTACTTC

abundance: .
v_gene: TRBV5-6
j_gene: TRBJ1-4
d_gene: TRBD1
CDR3aa: CASRGQASEKLFF
CDR3nt: TGTGCCAGCAGAGGACAGGCAAGCGAAAAACTGTTTTTT

abundance: .
v_gene: TRBV5-4
j_gene: TRBJ2-3
d_gene: .
CDR3aa: CASSLVPGASTRDTQYF
CDR3nt: TGTGCCAGCAGCTTGGTGCCAGGGGCTTCAACGAGAGATACGCAGTATTTT

abundance: .
v_gene: TRBV6-1
j_gene: TRBJ2-7
d_gene: .
CDR3aa: CASSEGLGPEQYF
CDR3nt: TGTGCCAGCAGTGAAGGCTTGGGTCCCGAGCAGTACTTC

abundance: .
v_gene: TRBV7-2
j_gene: TRBJ1-5
d_gene: .
CDR3aa: CASSLGPQVGGNQPQHF
CDR3nt: TGTGCCAGCAGCTTGGGCCCCCAGGTGGGGGGCAATCAGCCCCAGCATTTT

abundance: .
v_gene: TRBV4-2
j_gene: TRBJ1-2
d_gene: .
CDR3aa: CASSQEVRTYGYTF
CDR3nt: TGTGCCAGCAGCCAAGAAGTCAGAACCTATGGCTACACCTTC

abundance: .
v_gene: TRBV11-2
j_gene: TRBJ2-1
d_gene: .
CDR3aa: CASSLPRMLDKYNEQFF
CDR3nt: TGTGCCAGCAGCTTACCCCGAATGTTGGACAAGTACAATGAGCAGTTCTTC

abundance: .
v_gene: TRBV29-1
j_gene: TRBJ2-3
d_gene: .
CDR3aa: CSVGGDSADTQYF
CDR3nt: TGCAGCGTCGGGGGAGACAGTGCAGATACGCAGTATTTT

abundance: .
v_gene: TRBV18
j_gene: TRBJ1-1
d_gene: .
CDR3aa: CASSPEKRTGPNTEAFF
CDR3nt: TGTGCCAGCTCACCCGAAAAAAGAACAGGGCCGAACACTGAAGCTTTCTTT

abundance: .
v_gene: TRBV11-2
j_gene: TRBJ1-4
d_gene: .
CDR3aa: CASSPPGEELGSNEKLFF
CDR3nt: TGTGCCAGCAGCCCCCCCGGGGAGGAACTGGGTTCTAATGAAAAACTGTTTTTT

abundance: .
v_gene: TRBV6-1
j_gene: TRBJ1-2
d_gene: .
CDR3aa: CASSERLGYYGYTF
CDR3nt: TGTGCCAGCAGTGAACGTTTGGGATACTATGGCTACACCTTC

abundance: .
v_gene: TRBV10-3
j_gene: TRBJ1-1
d_gene: .
CDR3aa: CAISVGNRAYTEAFF
CDR3nt: TGTGCCATCTCAGTGGGCAACAGGGCGTACACTGAAGCTTTCTTT

abundance: .
v_gene: TRBV29-1
j_gene: TRBJ2-3
d_gene: .
CDR3aa: CSVGSRTDGDTQYF
CDR3nt: TGCAGCGTTGGGAGCCGGACTGATGGAGATACGCAGTATTTT

abundance: .
v_gene: TRBV15
j_gene: TRBJ1-1
d_gene: TRBD1
CDR3aa: CATSRPYGVQGATEAFF
CDR3nt: TGTGCCACCAGCAGACCATATGGGGTACAGGGGGCCACTGAAGCTTTCTTT

abundance: .
v_gene: TRBV15
j_gene: TRBJ1-5
d_gene: .
CDR3aa: CATSSPDQPQHF
CDR3nt: TGTGCCACCAGCAGCCCAGATCAGCCCCAGCATTTT

abundance: .
v_gene: TRBV20-1
j_gene: TRBJ2-3
d_gene: .
CDR3aa: CSAWDPRSGYF
CDR3nt: TGCAGTGCTTGGGACCCGCGGTCGGGTTATTTT

abundance: .
v_gene: TRBV7-2
j_gene: TRBJ1-1
d_gene: .
CDR3aa: CASSSTPALTEAFF
CDR3nt: TGTGCCAGCAGCTCCACACCAGCCCTCACTGAAGCTTTCTTT

abundance: once
v_gene: TRBV14
j_gene: TRBJ1-2
d_gene: TRBD1
CDR3aa: CASSPSRDRETHYGYTF
CDR3nt: TGTGCCAGCAGCCCGTCCCGGGACAGGGAAACTCACTATGGCTACACCTTC

abundance: .
v_gene: TRBV25-1
j_gene: TRBJ1-2
d_gene: .
CDR3aa: CASQDSYGYTF
CDR3nt: TGTGCCAGCCAGGATTCCTATGGCTACACCTTC

abundance: .
v_gene: TRBV9
j_gene: TRBJ1-1
d_gene: .
CDR3aa: CASSGRGEGWTEAFF
CDR3nt: TGTGCCAGCAGCGGGAGGGGGGAAGGTTGGACTGAAGCTTTCTTT

abundance: .
v_gene: TRBV7-4
j_gene: TRBJ1-1
d_gene: .
CDR3aa: CASSPGPSQMNTEAFF
CDR3nt: TGTGCCAGCAGCCCCGGACCTAGCCAGATGAACACTGAAGCTTTCTTT

abundance: .
v_gene: TRBV10-1
j_gene: TRBJ2-7
d_gene: .
CDR3aa: CASSPTGTTPYEQYF
CDR3nt: TGCGCCAGCAGCCCAACCGGGACGACCCCCTACGAGCAGTACTTC

abundance: .
v_gene: TRBV5-5
j_gene: TRBJ2-5
d_gene: TRBD2
CDR3aa: CASSFSSGSMDQYF
CDR3nt: TGTGCCAGCAGCTTTTCTAGCGGGAGTATGGACCAGTACTTC

abundance: once
v_gene: TRBV10-2
j_gene: TRBJ2-7
d_gene: TRBD1
CDR3aa: CATRELRGPSTYEQYF
CDR3nt: TGCGCCACCCGAGAGCTCAGGGGGCCCTCTACCTACGAGCAGTACTTC

abundance: .
v_gene: TRBV7-6
j_gene: TRBJ2-3
d_gene: .
CDR3aa: CASSLALGTFRTDTQYF
CDR3nt: TGTGCCAGCAGCTTAGCGCTAGGGACATTTCGCACAGATACGCAGTATTTT

abundance: .
v_gene: TRBV6-5
j_gene: TRBJ1-2
d_gene: .
CDR3aa: CASSYSRWANYGYTF
CDR3nt: TGTGCCAGCAGTTACTCGCGATGGGCAAACTATGGCTACACCTTC

abundance: once
v_gene: TRBV19
j_gene: TRBJ1-1
d_gene: .
CDR3aa: CASSISNTEAFF
CDR3nt: TGTGCCAGTAGTATTTCGAACACTGAAGCTTTCTTT

abundance: .
v_gene: TRBV29-1
j_gene: TRBJ2-7
d_gene: TRBD1
CDR3aa: CSALCPYGTGSYEQYF
CDR3nt: TGCAGCGCATTGTGTCCCTATGGGACAGGCTCCTACGAGCAGTACTTC

abundance: .
v_gene: TRBV7-6
j_gene: TRBJ2-7
d_gene: TRBD1
CDR3aa: CASRSPGQGGEQYF
CDR3nt: TGTGCCAGCAGATCCCCGGGACAGGGCGGCGAGCAGTACTTC

abundance: .
v_gene: TRBV28
j_gene: TRBJ2-4
d_gene: .
CDR3aa: CASESSRSGEENIQYF
CDR3nt: TGTGCCAGTGAATCCAGTCGATCGGGCGAAGAAAACATTCAGTACTTC

abundance: .
v_gene: TRBV6-7
j_gene: TRBJ2-7
d_gene: .
CDR3aa: CASSYSRNRTQVSYEQYF
CDR3nt: TGTGCCAGCAGTTACTCGAGGAACAGGACGCAGGTCTCCTACGAGCAGTACTTC

abundance: .
v_gene: TRBV25-1
j_gene: TRBJ2-5
d_gene: .
CDR3aa: CASSDYQETQYF
CDR3nt: TGTGCCAGCAGTGATTACCAAGAGACCCAGTACTTC

abundance: .
v_gene: TRBV28
j_gene: TRBJ2-5
d_gene: TRBD1
CDR3aa: CASQQRGQGPGKGETQYF
CDR3nt: TGTGCCAGCCAGCAGAGGGGACAGGGGCCCGGGAAGGGGGAGACCCAGTACTTC

abundance: .
v_gene: TRBV18
j_gene: TRBJ2-7
d_gene: .
CDR3aa: CASSPPLTYEQYF
CDR3nt: TGTGCCAGCTCACCCCCACTGACCTACGAGCAGTACTTC

abundance: .
v_gene: TRBV5-6
j_gene: TRBJ2-2
d_gene: TRBD1
CDR3aa: CASSGGQGNTGELLF
CDR3nt: TGTGCCAGCAGCGGGGGACAGGGGAACACCGGGGAGCTGCTTTTT

abundance: once
v_gene: TRBV9
j_gene: TRBJ1-1
d_gene: .
CDR3aa: CASSVPMLNTEAFF
CDR3nt: TGTGCCAGCAGCGTACCTATGCTGAACACTGAAGCTTTCTTT

abundance: .
v_gene: TRBV5-6
j_gene: TRBJ1-4
d_gene: .
CDR3aa: CASSSPIGTNEKLFF
CDR3nt: TGTGCCAGCAGCTCGCCGATTGGGACTAATGAAAAACTGTTTTTT